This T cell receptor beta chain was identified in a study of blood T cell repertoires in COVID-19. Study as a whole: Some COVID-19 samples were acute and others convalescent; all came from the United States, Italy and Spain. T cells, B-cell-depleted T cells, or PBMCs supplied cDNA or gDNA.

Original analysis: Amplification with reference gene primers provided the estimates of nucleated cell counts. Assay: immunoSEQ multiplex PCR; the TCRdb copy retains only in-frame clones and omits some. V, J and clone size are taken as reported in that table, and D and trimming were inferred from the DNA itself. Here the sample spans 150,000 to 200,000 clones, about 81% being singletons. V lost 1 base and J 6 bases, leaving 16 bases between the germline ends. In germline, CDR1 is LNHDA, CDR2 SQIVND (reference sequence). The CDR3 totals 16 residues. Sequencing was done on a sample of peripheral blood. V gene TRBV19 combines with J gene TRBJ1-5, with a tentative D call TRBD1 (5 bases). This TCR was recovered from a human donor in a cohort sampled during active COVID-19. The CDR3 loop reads CASSIGDSTSGQPQHF. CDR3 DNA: TGTGCCAGTAGTATAGGCGACAGCACATCTGGTCAGCCCCAGCATTTT. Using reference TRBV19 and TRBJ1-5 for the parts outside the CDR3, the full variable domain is DGGITQSPKYLFRKEGQNVTLSCEQNLNHDAMYWYRQDPGQGLRLIYYSQIVNDFQKGDIAEGYSVSREKKESFPLTVTSAQKNPTAFYLCASSIGDSTSGQPQHFGDGTRLSIL.